The entry that follows covers one T cell receptor (beta chain) sequence. No cognate antigen has been identified for it. One base away there is no much larger clone; base qualities are not given. The data originate from a study of T-cell memory formation after mild COVID-19 (TCRdb year 2021). Regarding the complete study: TCR sequence clusters from the two donors were found to be largely donor specific. T-cell clones expanding and contracting after mild COVID-19 in two donors were tracked by longitudinal TCRalpha and TCRbeta repertoire sequencing. Two young, previously healthy adult volunteers, one female and one male, were included in the cohort. What the authors observed across the whole study: Some responding clones were detected in pre-infection memory, suggesting pre-existing cross-reactive memory T cells joined the SARS-CoV-2 response. Contracting CD4+ clones appeared mostly in the CM and EM memory subsets, whereas CD8+ clones were enriched in EMRA. Balanced CD4/CD8 phenotypes were observed for clones contracting from day 15 to 85, whereas a bias towards CD4+ was observed for a second wave of clones expanding from day 15 to 37. The study covered only a couple of mild cases, and larger cohorts including severe cases with pre-infection samples were considered necessary. SARS-CoV-2 specificity of the second-wave clones peaking on day 37 was not confirmed.

Sequenced on an Illumina NovaSeq 6000. Using 5'RACE with constant-segment primers, TCRalpha and TCRbeta cDNA libraries were constructed, with sample barcodes and unique molecular identifiers added in the process. Trizol reagent was used to extract RNA from every sample. Libraries were amplified in two PCR steps, with a second sample barcode and Illumina TruSeq adapters added in the second step. Sequencing of the libraries was done on an Illumina NovaSeq, producing 2 x 150 bp paired-end reads. The original pipeline was this. Demultiplexing of reads and collapsing into UMI-guided consensus sequences were performed with migec v1.2.7. With mixcr v2.1.11, UMI consensuses were aligned to TRA and TRB V and J templates and assembled into clonotypes. A clonotype was counted as expanded or contracted only when both edgeR and NoisET called the clonotype significant, with the noise models trained on biological replicates. For edgeR calls, a false discovery rate-adjusted p below 0.01 and a log2 fold-change threshold of 1 were applied. As an exploratory analysis of dynamics, max-normalized trajectories of the 1000 most abundant clonotypes were examined by PCA with hierarchical clustering. Each responding clone was given a CD4 or CD8 phenotype based on the CD4+ and CD8+ repertoires, which had been sequenced separately. The raw public reads went through TCRdb reprocessing: fastp at Q25, MiXCR clone calling, in-frame beta chains kept. Each CDR3 protein gets just one entry, which takes the most common genes and DNA from the rows behind it. TCRdb's processing, not the authors' own work, is the source of the V and J calls. The sample includes approximately 150,000 distinct CDR3 sequences, with 14% observed a single time. The ten largest clones represent around an eighth of the sample.

The germline V gene (reference sequence) provides CDR1 DFQATT and CDR2 SNEGSKA. The trim is 0 bases for V and 4 bases for J, with a gap of 15 bases between the germline ends. Taken from cysteine to phenylalanine, the CDR3 has 15 residues. Left in the record is the CDR3 DNA by itself, 45 bases read in frame from the first base. PBMCs were isolated by Ficoll-Paque density gradient centrifugation. This TCR was recovered from an adult woman who had mild COVID-19 (a few samples of this study predate the infection). The sample titles of this study are shuffled in the database, so cell type and time point are left out; the donor was told from shared clones. Sequences were obtained from PBMCs or a T cell subset sorted from them (not recorded which). In this chain, TRBV20-1 is recombined with TRBJ1-1; the D gene remains uncertain. The CDR3 is CSARETLWAPTEAFF. Read as DNA, the sequence is TGCAGTGCTAGAGAGACTCTATGGGCCCCCACTGAAGCTTTCTTT.